What follows is one T cell receptor beta chain and its context. CDR3 size: 20 residues. Germline trimming cut 0 bases from V and 1 base from J; bases unmatched to any gene: 13. CDR1 and CDR2 from the germline V gene are SGDLS and YYNGEE. Only in-frame clones appear in the TCRdb table, and some are missing; sequencing was by immunoSEQ multiplex PCR. There are 20,000 to 25,000 clones in the sample; over 80% occur only once, and under 7% lies in the top ten. The data were taken from a study of T cell changes during pregnancy in multiple sclerosis. Here the sequenced sample was CD8+ T cells from peripheral blood mononuclear cells, taken in the third trimester of pregnancy. The TCR originated in a female donor with multiple sclerosis, enrolled in a pregnancy study. V gene TRBV9 combines with J gene TRBJ2-1, with TRBD2 identical over 10 bases. CDR3 nucleotides: TGTGCCAGCAGCGTAGCTGGGCTAGCGGGGGCCCTAGGTTCCTACAATGAGCAGTTCTTC. Residues: CASSVAGLAGALGSYNEQFF.